Below, 20 T cell receptor beta chains from the same sample are listed, as sequenced in a study of Ad26.COV2.S vaccination and SARS-CoV-2 variants (dated by TCRdb to the early 2020s). The treatment or condition label, as the study defines it: around 19 received Ad26.COV2.S at low or high dose, single or two shots; about 5 received placebo; per-sample allocation not given. For vaccine and placebo recipients, the sequenced repertoires came from samples collected on day 63 after the first injection. Libraries were built with the immunoSEQ multiplex PCR assay. The table comes from immuneACCESS by way of TCRdb, which keeps in-frame sequences with V and J called. Part of the clones is missing from these tables; in studies checked, under half for an unresolved V gene and the rest for unknown reasons. This sample is represented by 500,000 or so clones; around nine tenths of them were singletons. The top ten clonotypes cover roughly 13% of the sample.

This sample comprised peripheral blood, obtained in a trial of Ad26.COV2.S vaccine versus placebo. Receptors were obtained from a person aged 18-60 years who received the Ad26.COV2.S COVID-19 vaccine or a placebo.

The chain employs TRBV5-4 and TRBJ2-4, with 10 nucleotides matching TRBD1. Unmatched junction bases numbered 6, after V lost 4 bases and J lost 8 bases. Germline CDR1 reads SGHNT; CDR2 reads YYREEE (reference sequence). CDR3 length: 14 amino acids. CDR3: CASSAGQGRDIQYF. CDR3 nucleotide sequence: TGTGCCAGCAGCGCGGGACAGGGGAGGGACATTCAGTACTTC.

The V and J genes are TRBV6-2 or TRBV6-3 and TRBJ1-5; no clear D. With 2 bases removed from V and 5 bases from J, the gap between germline ends came to 10 bases. CDR1 and CDR2 (germline): MNHEY, SVGEGT. The CDR3 is 14 amino acids. CDR3 protein: CASSYHGQDQPQHF. The CDR3 DNA follows: TGTGCCAGCAGTTACCACGGGCAGGATCAGCCCCAGCATTTT.

CDR3 DNA: TGTGCCAGCAGTTTCGAAGGCAACTATGGCTACACCTTC. It translates to CASSFEGNYGYTF. The chain joins TRBV27 to TRBJ1-2; unclear D gene. V dropped 3 bases and J dropped 2 bases, with 7 bases sitting between them. The germline gives CDR1 MNHEY, CDR2 SMNVEV (reference sequence). The CDR3 is 13 amino acids.

In regard to this clone: The same CDR3 is also encoded by other DNA sequences in this sample. The genes are TRBV19 and TRBJ2-3; unclear D gene. The CDR3 loop spans 12 amino acids. Germline V gene lookup returns CDR1 LNHDA and CDR2 SQIVND (reference sequence). V gave up 3 bases and J gave up 4 bases, with 5 bases separating them. CDR3 sequence reads: CASSITADTQYF. As DNA, the CDR3 is TGTGCCAGTAGTATTACCGCAGATACGCAGTATTTT.

The count of this clone is one. The V and J genes are TRBV29-1 and TRBJ2-5; the D call may be TRBD1 or TRBD2 (6 bases each). CDR1 SQVTM and CDR2 ANQGSEA come from the germline V gene. V lost 6 bases, J lost 1 base, and 15 bases lay in between. There are 14 residues in the CDR3. CDR3: CSVQGGRPQETQYF. DNA of the CDR3: TGCAGCGTCCAAGGGGGGAGACCCCAAGAGACCCAGTACTTC.

The J gene is TRBJ1-2, the V gene TRBV5-4; D unresolved. Germline V lookup: CDR1 SGHNT, CDR2 YYREEE (reference sequence). Trimming removed 5 bases from V and 2 bases from J, with 7 bases in between. The CDR3 contains 12 residues. CDR3 sequence reads: CASRAGNYGYTF. The CDR3 DNA follows: TGTGCCAGCAGGGCGGGAAACTATGGCTACACCTTC.

V gene TRBV4-2 combines with J gene TRBJ2-2; 10 bases agree with TRBD1. The germline CDR1 and CDR2 sequences are LGHNA and YNFKEQ. The CDR3 length is 15 residues. Unmatched junction bases numbered 8, after V lost 6 bases and J lost 7 bases. CDR3 amino acids: CASRPRQGAVGELFF. Here the CDR3 DNA reads TGTGCCAGCAGGCCTCGACAGGGGGCAGTCGGGGAGCTGTTTTTT.

V gene TRBV12-3 or TRBV12-4 combines with J gene TRBJ1-5; D remains ambiguous. The CDR3 sequence is 13 residues long. V gave up 7 bases and J gave up 0 bases, with 7 bases separating them. The CDR3 loop reads CASTGYSNQPQHF. CDR3 DNA sequence: TGTGCCAGCACCGGGTATAGCAATCAGCCCCAGCATTTT.

Worth noting for this clone: This sample includes further DNA sequences coding for the same CDR3. This chain links TRBV18 with TRBJ1-2; D ambiguous. The length of the CDR3 is 13 residues. Germline V lookup: CDR1 KGHSH, CDR2 LQKENI. V was clipped by 3 bases and J by 4 bases, with 9 bases between them. CDR3 DNA: TGTGCCAGCTCACCGGGGAGAGGCTATGGCTACACCTTC. Amino acids: CASSPGRGYGYTF.

V is TRBV29-1 and J is TRBJ2-1; a possible D gene is TRBD2 (5 bases). Germline assignment: CDR1 SQVTM and CDR2 ANQGSEA. Trimming took 7 bases from V and 7 from J, leaving 8 bases between them. This CDR3 is built from 10 residues. The CDR3 DNA sequence: TGCAGCGCCGGCGGGAATGAGCAGTTCTTC. It yields the protein CSAGGNEQFF.

The chain joins TRBV29-1 to TRBJ2-1; the match to TRBD2 covers 8 bases. With V trimmed by 5 bases and J by 7 bases, 7 bases remained unmatched. Germline V gives CDR1 SQVTM, CDR2 ANQGSEA. The CDR3 has 13 residues. The CDR3 region has the DNA TGCAGCGTTTTGCTAGCGGGTACGAATGAGCAGTTCTTC. This codes for CSVLLAGTNEQFF.

The genes are TRBV4-2 and TRBJ1-6; D call uncertain. In germline, CDR1 is LGHNA, CDR2 YNFKEQ. This CDR3 has 16 residues. The V gene lost 0 bases and the J gene lost 9 bases, with 15 bases spanning the gap. In nucleotides, the CDR3 is TGTGCCAGCAGCCAAGAGGAGAGGGTTGCGGGTTCACCCCTCCACTTT. This translates into CASSQEERVAGSPLHF.

The chain couples TRBV29-1 to TRBJ1-5; D gene uncertain. CDR1 and CDR2 (germline): SQVTM, ANQGSEA. The germline V and J ends were trimmed by 4 bases and 0 bases, with 4 bases remaining between them. The CDR3 is 12 amino acids. As DNA, the CDR3 is TGCAGCGTTGGGGCTAGCAATCAGCCCCAGCATTTT. Protein: CSVGASNQPQHF.

The chain links TRBV5-1 to TRBJ2-2; possibly TRBD1 for D (6 bases). Germline V gene sequence: CDR1 SGHRS, CDR2 YFSETQ. V lost 1 base to trimming and J lost 6 bases, with 16 bases between them. The CDR3 has 16 residues. The DNA of the CDR3 is TGCGCCAGCAGCTTGCTACAGGGCGGAGGTGCCGGGGAGCTGTTTTTT. The encoded protein is CASSLLQGGGAGELFF.

The chain combines TRBV27 with TRBJ1-5; D call uncertain. The CDR3 spans 16 residues. Trimming took off 2 bases at V and 7 bases at J, with 18 bases between the two ends. CDR1 and CDR2 (germline): MNHEY, SMNVEV (reference sequence). The CDR3 is CASSLTDPRVGQPQHF. CDR3 nucleotide sequence: TGTGCCAGCAGTTTAACGGACCCCCGGGTTGGCCAGCCCCAGCATTTT.

The rearrangement links TRBV24-1 to TRBJ1-2; possible D gene TRBD1, 6 bases. The CDR3 is 16 amino acids. Germline CDR1 reads KGHDR; CDR2 reads SFDVKD. Deletions cut 3 bases from V and 4 bases from J, with 17 bases between. The CDR3 DNA reads as TGTGCCACCAGTGATCACTCTCGACAGGAGGGCTATGGCTACACCTTC. Residues: CATSDHSRQEGYGYTF.

The chain combines TRBV28 with TRBJ1-4; possibly TRBD1 for D (5 bases). V lost 4 bases to trimming and J lost 0 bases, with 15 bases between them. Per the germline V gene, CDR1 is MDHEN and CDR2 is SYDVKM. The CDR3 is 17 amino acids. CDR3 DNA: TGTGCCAGCAGTTCACCACTGGGGGGTGCAACTAATGAAAAACTGTTTTTT. This codes for CASSSPLGGATNEKLFF.

This clone was seen only a few times. V gene TRBV20-1 combines with J gene TRBJ2-7, with D hard to call. Germline V lookup: CDR1 DFQATT, CDR2 SNEGSKA (reference sequence). V lost 6 bases to trimming and J lost 6 bases, with 12 bases between them. The CDR3 totals 11 residues. The CDR3 DNA follows: TGCAGTGCCGCGCCCCTGGCCGAGCAGTACTTC. Translating gives CSAAPLAEQYF.

The chain employs TRBV7-2 and TRBJ2-7; 10 positions agree with TRBD2. The germline gives CDR1 SGHTA, CDR2 FQGNSA. V shed 0 bases, J shed 0 bases, and the junction held 5 bases outside the gene matches. This CDR3 spans 17 amino acids. This CDR3 reads CASSLAKSSGSSYEQYF. Here the CDR3 DNA reads TGTGCCAGCAGCTTAGCGAAGTCTAGCGGGAGCTCCTACGAGCAGTACTTC.

With regard to this clone: The sample holds other DNA sequences that translate to the same CDR3. The chain carries TRBV29-1 and TRBJ2-7, with D possibly matching TRBD1 (6 bases). The length of the CDR3 is 11 residues. V was clipped by 4 bases and J by 2 bases, with 6 bases between them. Germline assignment: CDR1 SQVTM and CDR2 ANQGSEA. CDR3 sequence: CSVGTAYEQYF. DNA for the CDR3: TGCAGCGTTGGGACAGCCTACGAGCAGTACTTC.